This T cell receptor (beta chain) comes out of a study of T-cell memory formation after mild COVID-19. Background on the study: TCR clusters largely stayed donor specific.

V was cut by 6 bases and J by 8 bases, with 11 bases left in between. The CDR3 covers 13 residues. Germline lookup yields CDR1 MGHDK and CDR2 SYGVNS. One entry per CDR3 protein results from TCRdb running MiXCR on the 5' RACE reads. The sample has 550,000 to 700,000 distinct CDR3 sequences; about a sixth are singletons. This clonotype has just a few counts. Material for sequencing was PBMCs or a T cell subset sorted from them (not recorded which). The chain uses TRBV25-1 and TRBJ1-6; no reliable D call. The sequence was obtained from an adult woman who had mild COVID-19 (a few samples of this study predate the infection). Cell type and time point are not known. CDR3 in DNA: TGTGCCAGCAGAGGTAGGGCTGATTCACCCCTCCACTTT. This codes for CASRGRADSPLHF.